Listed below are T cell receptor beta chains from one sample, sequenced in a study of cytomegalovirus exposure and HLA in healthy donors. Profiling relied on immunoSEQ multiplex PCR, and the TCRdb table lists in-frame clones only, not all of them. The sample lists over 250,000 clones, roughly 87% occurring once. The sequenced material came from PBMCs. The receptors here all came from a woman aged 25 to 39 in good health and CMV-seropositive. Both conserved end residues are part of each CDR3. Fields, in order: J gene, D gene, CDR3 length, clone size, V gene, CDR3 protein, CDR3 DNA. A D gene is named only where the DNA matches it firmly. Rows may omit the clone size; those that give it use once, few, many or a size class.

>TRBJ2-7|TRBD2|14|NA|TRBV7-9
CASSPGLAFYEQYF
TGTGCCAGCAGCCCGGGACTAGCGTTCTACGAGCAGTACTTC
>TRBJ2-2|TRBD2|15|few|TRBV7-9
CASSLPGGNTGELFF
TGTGCCAGCAGCTTACCGGGGGGAAACACCGGGGAGCTGTTTTTT
>TRBJ1-4|NA|12|NA|TRBV30
CAWRGFNEKLFF
TGTGCCTGGAGGGGGTTTAATGAAAAACTGTTTTTT
>TRBJ1-4|NA|14|NA|TRBV5-1
CASREQPSGEKLFF
TGCGCCAGCAGGGAACAGCCTTCGGGTGAAAAACTGTTTTTT
>TRBJ2-5|NA|11|NA|TRBV29-1
CSVERRETQYF
TGCAGCGTTGAAAGGCGCGAGACCCAGTACTTC
>TRBJ2-7|NA|10|NA|TRBV20-1
CSASWASEYF
TGCAGTGCTAGTTGGGCTAGCGAGTACTTC
>TRBJ1-1|NA|17|NA|TRBV4-2
CASSPGTNRGGDTEAFF
TGTGCCAGCAGCCCTGGGACCAACCGAGGGGGGGACACTGAAGCTTTCTTT
>TRBJ2-7|TRBD1|15|NA|TRBV27
CASSTQWDRSYEQYF
TGTGCCAGCAGCACCCAGTGGGACAGAAGTTACGAGCAGTACTTC
>TRBJ1-5|NA|13|NA|TRBV6-6
CASSGSRNQPQHF
TGTGCCAGCTCGGGATCGCGCAATCAGCCCCAGCATTTT
>TRBJ1-3|NA|15|NA|TRBV9
CASSVTAGSGNTIYF
TGTGCCAGCAGCGTAACAGCGGGCTCTGGAAACACCATATATTTT
>TRBJ1-5|NA|18|NA|TRBV15
CATSTSVDGKRSNQPQHF
TGTGCCACCAGCACCAGCGTCGACGGCAAGAGGAGCAATCAGCCCCAGCATTTT
>TRBJ2-1|NA|13|NA|TRBV15
CATSRGGGNEQFF
TGTGCCACCAGCAGAGGGGGAGGCAATGAGCAGTTCTTC
>TRBJ1-6|NA|15|NA|TRBV5-6
CASSLGTVGNSPLHF
TGTGCCAGCAGCTTGGGGACAGTTGGTAATTCACCCCTCCACTTT
>TRBJ2-3|NA|15|NA|TRBV4-2
CASSPGGGGTDTQYF
TGTGCCAGCAGCCCCGGGGGAGGAGGCACAGATACGCAGTATTTT
>TRBJ2-3|TRBD2|15|NA|TRBV5-6
CASSLWASGADTQYF
TGTGCCAGCAGCTTGTGGGCTAGCGGGGCAGATACGCAGTATTTT
>TRBJ2-2|NA|14|many|TRBV7-9
CASRARFDTGELFF
TGTGCCAGCAGGGCTAGATTTGACACCGGGGAGCTGTTTTTT
>TRBJ1-4|TRBD1|15|NA|TRBV9
CASSPLGTANEKLFF
TGTGCCAGCAGCCCACTCGGGACAGCTAATGAAAAACTGTTTTTT
>TRBJ2-7|TRBD2|14|NA|TRBV27
CASGLAGASYEQYF
TGTGCCAGCGGGCTAGCGGGCGCTTCCTACGAGCAGTACTTC
>TRBJ1-1|NA|11|NA|TRBV20-1
CSASRDTEAFF
TGCAGTGCTAGCCGGGACACTGAAGCTTTCTTT
>TRBJ2-7|TRBD2|13|NA|TRBV29-1
CSVEGDYPDEQYF
TGCAGCGTTGAAGGGGACTACCCGGACGAGCAGTACTTC
>TRBJ2-6|TRBD1|16|NA|TRBV19
CASSGKGARGANVLTF
TGTGCCAGTAGTGGTAAGGGGGCAAGAGGGGCCAACGTCCTGACTTTC
>TRBJ1-4|NA|17|NA|TRBV4-3
CASSQGFAAATNEKLFF
TGCGCCAGCAGCCAAGGGTTTGCGGCGGCGACTAATGAAAAACTGTTTTTT
>TRBJ2-7|NA|15|NA|TRBV18
CASSPSTGSTYEQYF
TGTGCCAGCTCACCAAGTACGGGGTCAACCTACGAGCAGTACTTC
>TRBJ2-1|TRBD2|15|NA|TRBV18
CASSPRLAGGNEQFF
TGTGCCAGCTCACCTAGACTAGCGGGAGGCAATGAGCAGTTCTTC
>TRBJ2-5|NA|12|NA|TRBV30
CAWSARGETQYF
TGTGCCTGGAGTGCCCGAGGGGAGACCCAGTACTTC
>TRBJ2-7|TRBD2|15|NA|TRBV5-1
CASSLGGTSLSEQYF
TGCGCCAGCAGCTTGGGCGGGACTAGCTTGAGCGAGCAGTACTTC
>TRBJ2-7|TRBD1|15|NA|TRBV28
CASSYQGGTNYEQYF
TGTGCCAGCAGTTACCAAGGGGGCACCAACTACGAGCAGTACTTC
>TRBJ2-5|NA|13|NA|TRBV15
CATSRGSGESQYF
TGTGCCACCAGCAGAGGGTCCGGAGAGTCCCAGTACTTC
>TRBJ2-7|TRBD2|15|once|TRBV28
CASSEGLAGVYEQYF
TGTGCCAGCAGTGAAGGACTAGCGGGAGTCTACGAGCAGTACTTC
>TRBJ1-2|NA|15|NA|TRBV5-6
CASSLGSGANYGYTF
TGTGCCAGCAGCTTGGGGTCAGGCGCTAACTATGGCTACACCTTC
>TRBJ1-6|TRBD1|15|NA|TRBV18
CASSPTGTGGSPLHF
TGTGCCAGCTCTCCGACCGGGACAGGGGGCTCGCCCCTCCACTTT
>TRBJ2-7|NA|12|NA|TRBV5-1
CASSAPSYEQYF
TGCGCCAGCAGCGCCCCCTCCTACGAGCAGTACTTC
>TRBJ1-1|NA|13|NA|TRBV6-6
CASSYSIYTEAFF
TGTGCCAGCAGTTACTCGATTTACACTGAAGCTTTCTTT
>TRBJ1-3|TRBD1|16|NA|TRBV5-1
CASSLAGTGLGNTIYF
TGCGCCAGCAGCTTGGCCGGGACAGGCCTTGGAAACACCATATATTTT
>TRBJ2-7|NA|12|NA|TRBV10-2
CASSDGLYEQYF
TGCGCCAGCAGTGACGGGCTCTACGAGCAGTACTTC
>TRBJ2-3|NA|11|NA|TRBV30
CAWSSLDTQYF
TGTGCCTGGAGTTCCCTGGATACGCAGTATTTT
>TRBJ1-6|NA|15|once|TRBV11-2
CASSLSQVSHSPLHF
TGTGCCAGCAGCTTGTCACAGGTTTCCCATTCACCCCTCCACTTT
>TRBJ2-1|TRBD1|15|NA|TRBV30
CAWSVRDRIYDEQFF
TGTGCCTGGAGTGTACGGGACAGGATTTACGATGAGCAGTTCTTC
>TRBJ1-1|NA|16|NA|TRBV4-2
CASSQGPQGWNTEAFF
TGTGCCAGCAGCCAAGGCCCACAGGGATGGAACACTGAAGCTTTCTTT
>TRBJ1-2|TRBD1|16|NA|TRBV11-1
CASSPSGGQGVYGYTF
TGTGCCAGCAGCCCATCTGGGGGACAGGGCGTCTATGGCTACACCTTC
>TRBJ1-5|NA|13|NA|TRBV27
CASRDTSNQPQHF
TGTGCCAGCAGGGACACTAGCAATCAGCCCCAGCATTTT
>TRBJ2-7|NA|13|few|TRBV7-6
CASSLGEAYEQYF
TGTGCCAGCAGCTTAGGGGAGGCATACGAGCAGTACTTC
>TRBJ2-7|TRBD1|16|NA|TRBV28
CASSLWTGTGIYEQYF
TGTGCCAGCAGTTTGTGGACCGGGACAGGGATCTACGAGCAGTACTTC